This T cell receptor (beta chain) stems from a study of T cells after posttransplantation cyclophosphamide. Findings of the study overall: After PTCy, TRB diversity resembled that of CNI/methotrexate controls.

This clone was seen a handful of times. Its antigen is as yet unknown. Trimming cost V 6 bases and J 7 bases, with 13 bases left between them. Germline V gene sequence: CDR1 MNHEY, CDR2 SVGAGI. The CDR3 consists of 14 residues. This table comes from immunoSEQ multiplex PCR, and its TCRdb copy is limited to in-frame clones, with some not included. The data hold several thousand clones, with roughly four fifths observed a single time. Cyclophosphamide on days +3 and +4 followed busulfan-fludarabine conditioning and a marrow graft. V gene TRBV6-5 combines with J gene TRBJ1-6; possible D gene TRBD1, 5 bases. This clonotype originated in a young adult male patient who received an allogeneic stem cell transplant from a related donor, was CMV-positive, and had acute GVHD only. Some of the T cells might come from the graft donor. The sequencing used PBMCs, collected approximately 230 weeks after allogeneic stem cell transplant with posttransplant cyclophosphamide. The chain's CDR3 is CASSRQFNNSPLHF. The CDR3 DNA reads TGTGCCAGCAGCCGACAGTTTAACAATTCACCCCTCCACTTT.